The 20 T cell receptor beta chains reported below all come from one sample, sequenced in a study of spatial heterogeneity in lung cancer. Stated time point: sample taken at primary tumor resection. Study results and caveats: The study found that expanded intratumoral alpha and beta TCR counts tracked tumor mutation counts.

TCRdb used MiXCR to reprocess the 5' RACE reads, holding one entry per CDR3 protein. This table has some 8,700 distinct CDR3 sequences, 12% appearing once. What these receptors recognize is not known. This specimen consisted of lung tumor tissue, obtained at surgery. All receptors come from a male donor with early-stage non-small cell lung cancer.

This chain links TRBV29-1 with TRBJ2-6; 8 positions match TRBD1. The trim removed 7 bases at V and 0 bases at J, leaving 8 bases unmatched. The CDR3 has 16 residues. Germline assignment: CDR1 SQVTM and CDR2 ANQGSEA. The CDR3 loop reads CSASGGQFSGANVLTF. CDR3 bases: TGCAGCGCCTCAGGGGGCCAGTTCTCTGGGGCCAACGTCCTGACTTTC.

This clonotype occurred many times. The V gene is TRBV20-1, the J gene TRBJ2-1; 10 nucleotides match TRBD2. Per germline, CDR1 DFQATT and CDR2 SNEGSKA (reference sequence). V dropped 5 bases and J dropped 12; count of bases not matched to a gene: 19. The CDR3 has 16 amino acids. This chain's CDR3 is CSAPAPGLANLLGQFF. CDR3 sequence (DNA): TGCAGTGCTCCCGCACCGGGACTAGCGAACCTTTTGGGGCAGTTCTTC.

In this sample, this clonotype turned up once. This rearrangement joins TRBV5-1 to TRBJ1-6; no clear D. The CDR3 is 14 amino acids. Trimming cost V 0 bases and J 10 bases, with 11 bases left between them. Germline loops: CDR1 SGHRS, CDR2 YFSETQ. Here the CDR3 DNA reads TGCGCCAGCAGCTTGGGCCACCCCGACTCACCCCTCCACTTT. Its protein is CASSLGHPDSPLHF.

In this sample, this clonotype turned up many times. J is TRBJ2-7 and V is TRBV7-2, with TRBD1 matching over 10 bases. The V and J ends lost 4 bases and 3 bases, in that order; junction bases with no gene match: 3. Germline V gene lookup returns CDR1 SGHTA and CDR2 FQGNSA. The CDR3 runs 14 residues. The CDR3 spells CASSSRDRGYEQYF. The DNA for the CDR3 is TGTGCCAGCAGCTCCCGGGACAGGGGCTACGAGCAGTACTTC.

Many counts were recorded for this clonotype. V is TRBV12-5 and J is TRBJ1-1; possibly TRBD1 for D (6 bases). The CDR3 contains 13 residues. Deletions cut 2 bases from V and 6 bases from J, with 10 bases between. Germline lookup yields CDR1 LGHNT and CDR2 FRNRAP. CDR3 protein: CASGLSGGPEAFF. CDR3 nucleotides: TGTGCTAGTGGTTTGAGTGGGGGGCCTGAAGCTTTCTTT. The full variable domain, with the rest looked up from reference TRBV12-5 and TRBJ1-1, is DARVTQTPRHKVTEMGQEVTMRCQPILGHNTVFWYRQTMMQGLELLAYFRNRAPLDDSGMPKDRFSAEMPDATLATLKIQPSEPRDSAVYFCASGLSGGPEAFFGQGTRLTVV.

This clonotype came up a few times. V gene TRBV20-1 combines with J gene TRBJ2-1, with unresolved D. The V end lost 6 bases, the J end lost 0 bases, and 9 bases lay between the germline ends. The CDR3 contains 13 residues. Germline loops: CDR1 DFQATT, CDR2 SNEGSKA (reference sequence). The CDR3 DNA reads as TGCAGTGCGAACAAAGACTCCTACAATGAGCAGTTCTTC. This encodes CSANKDSYNEQFF.

The gene calls are TRBV7-2 and TRBJ2-1; 8 nucleotides align to TRBD1. Trimming took 5 bases from V and 0 from J; bases not matched to a gene: 9. The germline V gene has CDR1 SGHTA and CDR2 FQGNSA. The CDR3 is 17 residues long. CDR3 loop: CASSRTGTHTSYNEQFF. The CDR3, as DNA: TGTGCCAGCAGCCGGACAGGGACCCATACCTCCTACAATGAGCAGTTCTTC.

This clonotype showed up many times. The chain combines TRBV4-1 with TRBJ2-5; 9 nucleotides match TRBD1. Germline loops: CDR1 MGHRA, CDR2 YSYEKL. This CDR3 region has 15 residues. V lost 5 bases, J lost 3 bases, and 7 bases stayed unmatched. The chain's CDR3 is CASSSLQGAKETQYF. CDR3 DNA sequence: TGCGCCAGCAGCTCATTACAGGGGGCCAAAGAGACCCAGTACTTC.

At least ten counts were recorded for this clonotype. The chain joins TRBV2 to TRBJ2-1, with no clear D. Trimming pared 2 bases from V and 6 bases from J, leaving 5 bases between. This CDR3 region has 12 residues. CDR1 and CDR2 (germline): SNHLY, FYNNEI. The CDR3 DNA follows: TGTGCCAGCAGTGAATTCACCAATGAGCAGTTCTTC. Translated: CASSEFTNEQFF. The full variable domain, with the rest looked up from reference TRBV2 and TRBJ2-1, is EPEVTQTPSHQVTQMGQEVILRCVPISNHLYFYWYRQILGQKVEFLVSFYNNEISEKSEIFDDQFSVERPDGSNFTLKIRSTKLEDSAMYFCASSEFTNEQFFGPGTRLTVL.

This clonotype appeared a few times. The V call is TRBV12-3 or TRBV12-4, the J call TRBJ2-3; the match to TRBD2 covers 8 bases. The CDR3 is 16 residues long. With V trimmed by 6 bases and J by 6 bases, 14 bases remained unmatched. The CDR3 spells CASRGERGRGVDTQYF. The CDR3 DNA follows: TGTGCCAGCAGGGGGGAGCGGGGGCGGGGCGTGGATACGCAGTATTTT.

This clonotype has a count of ten or more. V gene TRBV19 combines with J gene TRBJ1-1; D gene uncertain. V was clipped by 5 bases and J by 1 base, with 14 bases between them. Germline-derived CDR1 and CDR2 are LNHDA and SQIVND (reference sequence). CDR3 length equals 15 residues. As DNA, the CDR3 is TGTGCCAGTAGTCCAATTCCCGCGGGGAACACTGAAGCTTTCTTT. This gives the protein CASSPIPAGNTEAFF. Together with reference TRBV19 and TRBJ1-1, the CDR3 gives the full variable domain: DGGITQSPKYLFRKEGQNVTLSCEQNLNHDAMYWYRQDPGQGLRLIYYSQIVNDFQKGDIAEGYSVSREKKESFPLTVTSAQKNPTAFYLCASSPIPAGNTEAFFGQGTRLTVV.

By share, this clonotype counts as medium-sized. The chain uses TRBV7-9 and TRBJ1-2; possibly TRBD1 for D (5 bases). The V gene's germline CDR1 is SEHNR and CDR2 FQNEAQ (reference sequence). V lost 5 bases and J 0 bases, leaving 16 bases between the germline ends. The CDR3 has 16 residues. The CDR3 region is CASSPAGGRANYGYTF. The CDR3 nucleotides read TGTGCCAGCAGCCCCGCGGGGGGGAGAGCTAACTATGGCTACACCTTC. Looking up the rest from reference TRBV7-9 and TRBJ1-2 gives the full variable domain: DTGVSQNPRHKITKRGQNVTFRCDPISEHNRLYWYRQTLGQGPEFLTYFQNEAQLEKSRLLSDRFSAERPKGSFSTLEIQRTEQGDSAMYLCASSPAGGRANYGYTFGSGTRLTVV.

At least ten counts were recorded for this clonotype. This sequence joins TRBV28 and TRBJ2-1; D is unresolved. Germline CDR1 and CDR2: MDHEN and SYDVKM. The CDR3 spans 15 residues. The V end lost 3 bases, the J end lost 6 bases, and 15 bases lay between the germline ends. This CDR3 reads CASSFRPPRSNEQFF. The CDR3 coding sequence is TGTGCCAGCAGTTTTCGCCCCCCGAGGTCCAATGAGCAGTTCTTC.

By share of the sample, this clonotype is medium-sized (0.01 to 0.1%). V usage is TRBV7-9 and J usage is TRBJ2-7, with 13 positions matching TRBD2. The V segment lost 5 bases and the J segment 2 bases; nucleotides outside the gene matches: 12. Germline V gives CDR1 SEHNR, CDR2 FQNEAQ (reference sequence). CDR3 length equals 18 residues. The CDR3 spells CASSQGLAGSTLTYEQYF. CDR3 coding DNA: TGTGCCAGCAGCCAGGGACTAGCGGGATCCACCCTCACCTACGAGCAGTACTTC.

The chain links TRBV4-3 to TRBJ1-1, with D uncertain. V dropped 1 base and J dropped 0 bases, with 9 bases sitting between them. CDR1 LGHNA and CDR2 YSLEER come from the germline V gene. The CDR3 totals 15 residues. The CDR3 sequence is CASSQALGMNTEAFF. The CDR3 DNA is TGCGCCAGCAGCCAAGCGTTGGGGATGAACACTGAAGCTTTCTTT.

This clonotype occurred many times. This chain joins TRBV18 and TRBJ2-2; D is undetermined. Germline loops: CDR1 KGHSH, CDR2 LQKENI. Trimming took off 3 bases at V and 3 bases at J, with 11 bases between the two ends. This CDR3 region has 15 residues. CDR3 amino acids: CASSPRVKDTGELFF. CDR3 bases: TGTGCCAGCTCACCCCGAGTAAAGGACACCGGGGAGCTGTTTTTT.

The J gene is TRBJ2-1, the V gene TRBV4-1, with D possibly called TRBD1 or TRBD2 (5 bases each). The CDR3 covers 13 residues. The V gene lost 1 base and the J gene lost 15 bases, with 16 bases spanning the gap. Per the germline V gene, CDR1 is MGHRA and CDR2 is YSYEKL. The CDR3 loop is CASSQGWGTPRFF. CDR3 coding DNA: TGCGCCAGCAGCCAAGGTTGGGGGACCCCCAGGTTCTTC.

This clonotype is deemed large. This chain connects TRBV13 to TRBJ2-2; D may be TRBD1 (7 bases). Germline CDR1 is PRHDT and CDR2 is FYEKMQ (reference sequence). This CDR3 contains 14 residues. V dropped 6 bases and J dropped 3 bases, with 11 bases sitting between them. The CDR3 spells CASRSRGDTGELFF. Here the CDR3 DNA reads TGTGCCAGCAGATCCAGGGGGGACACCGGGGAGCTGTTTTTT.

This clonotype is a singleton in its sample. CDR3 sequence: CASTTTGQQETQYF. The CDR3 coding sequence is TGCGCCAGCACCACGACAGGACAGCAAGAGACCCAGTACTTC. The chain employs TRBV5-1 and TRBJ2-5; TRBD1 might be the D (6 bases). CDR3 length: 14 residues. V lost 6 bases and J 2 bases, leaving 14 bases between the germline ends. CDR1 is SGHRS, CDR2 YFSETQ, per germline.

A few counts support this clonotype. The V call is TRBV16, the J call TRBJ2-1; D remains unclear. Germline CDR1 is KGHSY and CDR2 is FQNENV. The length of the CDR3 is 14 residues. V dropped 1 base and J dropped 6 bases, with 10 bases sitting between them. The CDR3: CASSQLTETNEQFF. DNA of the CDR3: TGTGCCAGCAGCCAATTAACAGAGACCAATGAGCAGTTCTTC. The full variable domain, with the rest looked up from reference TRBV16 and TRBJ2-1, is GEEVAQTPKHLVRGEGQKAKLYCAPIKGHSYVFWYQQVLKNEFKFLISFQNENVFDETGMPKERFSAKCLPNSPCSLEIQATKLEDSAVYFCASSQLTETNEQFFGPGTRLTVL.